This T cell receptor (beta chain) was sequenced for a study of T cell responses to AZD1222 COVID-19 vaccine. Concerning this clone itself: Its antigen is not identified.

TCRdb's copy holds only in-frame clones and misses some; the assay was immunoSEQ multiplex PCR. The profile shows around 120,000 clones, 70% to 90% of them singletons. This CDR3 comprises 16 residues. Germline CDR1 is LGHNA and CDR2 is YNFKEQ. Between the trimmed V and J ends, which lost 1 base and 0 bases, there was a span of 11 bases. Study outcomes and limitations: Spike was spanned by vaccine-associated CD4 TCRs, which were dominant at 160-218 and 743-854. There were repertoire samples only from the period after the peak T cell response. Breadth and depth of Spike-specific TCRs rose after two AZD1222 doses.

The input for sequencing was peripheral blood, taken on day 0 of AZD1222 vaccination. This chain connects TRBV4-2 to TRBJ2-3; tentatively, D is TRBD2 (6 bases). This clonotype originated in an adult in good health. As DNA, the CDR3 is TGTGCCAGCAGCCAAGGGCTAGCGCCTAGCACAGATACGCAGTATTTT. It translates to CASSQGLAPSTDTQYF.